One TCR beta chain is described in this entry. Unmatched junction bases numbered 5, after V lost 6 bases and J lost 3 bases. Looked up from germline, CDR1 is SGHAT and CDR2 is FQNNGV. The CDR3 contains 13 residues. Amplification of TCR alpha and beta CDR3 regions from RNA used iRepertoire nested multiplex PCR. Tissue mRNA or PBMC total RNA, about 85-400 ng, went into one-step reverse transcription and amplification. Each CDR3 protein gets one entry after TCRdb re-called the multiplex PCR reads with MiXCR. The sample has 300,000 to 450,000 distinct CDR3 sequences, about two fifths seen once. The data derive from a study of glioma-infiltrating T cells. Study context: Sequencing aimed for about 4.5- to 11-fold coverage of about 940,000 peripheral T cells.

This TCR derives from a human donor with low-grade glioma or glioblastoma, undergoing nonglioma brain surgery, or in good health (not recorded which). The chain links TRBV11-2 to TRBJ2-7, with 7 bases fitting TRBD1. Sequences were obtained from glioma tissue, nonneoplastic brain tissue, or PBMCs (not recorded which). This CDR3 reads CASRSNRGYEQYF. In DNA form, the CDR3 reads TGTGCCAGCAGGTCCAACAGGGGCTACGAGCAGTACTTC.